This paragraph covers one T cell receptor beta chain sequence. The CDR3 length is 16 residues. With 2 bases removed from V and 0 bases from J, the gap between germline ends came to 11 bases. CDR1 ENHRY and CDR2 SYGVKD come from the germline V gene. This sample is drawn from a study of blood T cell repertoires in COVID-19. On the study more broadly: Sites in the United States, Italy and Spain provided acute and convalescent COVID-19 samples. PBMCs, B-cell-depleted T cells, or T cells provided the cDNA or gDNA that made up the material.

Per the original methods: Reference gene primer amplification in the assay estimated nucleated cell counts. TCRdb's table, derived via immunoSEQ multiplex PCR, lists solely in-frame clones and lacks some. V, J and clone size are taken as reported in that table, and D and trimming were inferred from the DNA itself. In the table there are a few hundred thousand clones, about 91% of which are singletons. Study members were between roughly 18 and 89 years old and lived in roughly 24 US regions. Sequenced material: PBMCs or T cells enriched from blood (not recorded which). The chain combines TRBV10-3 with TRBJ2-1; TRBD2 is a possible D gene (6 bases). The origin of this receptor is a woman aged 18-35 years who had recovered from COVID-19. The CDR3 region has the DNA TGTGCCATCAGTGAGGGAGGGCAGGGCTCCTACAATGAGCAGTTCTTC. This gives the protein CAISEGGQGSYNEQFF.